The rows below give T cell receptor beta chains drawn from one sample of a study of OX40 agonist ivuxolimab in advanced cancers. Generated by immunoSEQ multiplex PCR, the TCRdb table keeps only in-frame clones and is missing some. Of 50,000 or so clones in the sample, roughly nine tenths were seen once. The source was CD4+ or CD8+ T cells sorted from blood, collected in a trial of the OX40 agonist ivuxolimab. The source of these receptors is an adult with an advanced solid tumor such as melanoma, head and neck, liver or kidney cancer. Each CDR3 is given with its conserved first and last residue. The D gene is left open where the match is weak.

d_gene	v_gene	j_gene	CDR3aa	CDR3nt
TRBD2	TRBV11-3	TRBJ2-3	CASSYKMSGRRPDTQYF	TGTGCCAGCAGCTACAAAATGAGCGGGAGGAGGCCAGATACGCAGTATTTT
.	TRBV7-8	TRBJ1-1	CASSRNSGRFTEAFF	TGTGCCAGCAGCAGGAATTCAGGACGATTCACTGAAGCTTTCTTT
TRBD2	TRBV14	TRBJ2-3	CASSRVSGRSTDTQYF	TGTGCCAGCAGCCGGGTAAGCGGGAGGAGCACAGATACGCAGTATTTT
.	TRBV5-4	TRBJ2-3	CASSAASGFRADTQYF	TGTGCCAGCAGCGCCGCGTCTGGCTTCCGAGCGGATACGCAGTATTTT
.	TRBV28	TRBJ1-1	CASSLWPERRGNTEAFF	TGTGCCAGCAGTTTATGGCCCGAACGACGAGGGAACACTGAAGCTTTCTTT
.	TRBV6-4	TRBJ2-3	CASSYSSGSTQYF	TGTGCCAGCAGTTACTCCTCAGGGAGTACGCAGTATTTT
TRBD1	TRBV7-9	TRBJ2-5	CASSVPTRDRSPPETQYF	TGTGCCAGCAGCGTACCCACTCGGGACAGGAGCCCCCCGGAGACCCAGTACTTC
TRBD1	TRBV9	TRBJ1-2	CASSVAGQGALYGYTF	TGTGCCAGCAGCGTAGCTGGACAGGGGGCTCTCTATGGCTACACCTTC
TRBD1	TRBV6-1	TRBJ1-1	CASRATGLVTEAFF	TGTGCCAGCAGGGCGACAGGGTTAGTCACTGAAGCTTTCTTT
.	TRBV7-9	TRBJ1-4	CASSLGGHTEKLFF	TGTGCCAGCAGCCTAGGGGGACATACCGAAAAACTGTTTTTT
.	TRBV5-1	TRBJ1-2	CASSLGRGLGGYTF	TGCGCCAGCAGCTTGGGTAGGGGTCTGGGTGGCTACACCTTC
.	TRBV18	TRBJ2-4	CASSPDRPIKNIQYF	TGTGCCAGCTCACCCGACAGGCCGATTAAAAACATTCAGTACTTC
TRBD1	TRBV29-1	TRBJ2-3	CSVGQGGDTQYF	TGCAGCGTGGGACAGGGTGGAGATACGCAGTATTTT
.	TRBV2	TRBJ2-7	CASSEGLGVNYEQYF	TGTGCCAGCAGTGAAGGGTTAGGGGTAAACTACGAGCAGTACTTC
.	TRBV30	TRBJ2-7	CAWRRTYEQYF	TGTGCCTGGAGGCGGACCTACGAGCAGTACTTC
TRBD1	TRBV5-1	TRBJ2-2	CASTYRVDRVTSGELFF	TGCGCCAGCACATATCGGGTGGACAGGGTGACGTCCGGGGAGCTGTTTTTT